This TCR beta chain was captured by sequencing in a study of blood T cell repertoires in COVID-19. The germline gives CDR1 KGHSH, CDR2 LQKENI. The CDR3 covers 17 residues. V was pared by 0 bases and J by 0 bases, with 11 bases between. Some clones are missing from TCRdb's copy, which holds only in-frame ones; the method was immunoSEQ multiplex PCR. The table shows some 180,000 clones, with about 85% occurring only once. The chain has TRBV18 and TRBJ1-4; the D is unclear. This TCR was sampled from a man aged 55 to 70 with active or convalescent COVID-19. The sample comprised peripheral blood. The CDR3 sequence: CASSPPGIGTTNEKLFF. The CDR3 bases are TGTGCCAGCTCACCACCGGGAATCGGGACAACTAATGAAAAACTGTTTTTT. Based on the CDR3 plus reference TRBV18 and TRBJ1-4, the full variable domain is NAGVMQNPRHLVRRRGQEARLRCSPMKGHSHVYWYRQLPEEGLKFMVYLQKENIIDESGMPKERFSAEFPKEGPSILRIQQVVRGDSAAYFCASSPPGIGTTNEKLFFGSGTQLSVL.